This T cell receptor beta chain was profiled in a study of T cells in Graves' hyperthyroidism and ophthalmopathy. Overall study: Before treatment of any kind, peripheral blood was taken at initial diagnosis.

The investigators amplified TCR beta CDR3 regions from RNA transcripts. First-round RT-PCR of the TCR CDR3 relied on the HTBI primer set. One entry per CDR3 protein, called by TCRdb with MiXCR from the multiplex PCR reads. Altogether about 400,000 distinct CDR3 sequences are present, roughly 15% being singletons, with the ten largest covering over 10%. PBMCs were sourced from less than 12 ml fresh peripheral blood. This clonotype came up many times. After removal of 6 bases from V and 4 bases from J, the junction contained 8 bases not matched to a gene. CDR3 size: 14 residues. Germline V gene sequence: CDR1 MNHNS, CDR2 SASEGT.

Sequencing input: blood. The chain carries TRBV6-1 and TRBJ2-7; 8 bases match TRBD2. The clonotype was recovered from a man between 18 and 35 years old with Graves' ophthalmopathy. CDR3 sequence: CASRTDSGSYEQYF. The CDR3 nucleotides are TGTGCCAGCAGAACCGACAGCGGGAGTTACGAGCAGTACTTC.